Below, 13 T cell receptor beta chains from the same sample are listed, as sequenced in a study of PD-1 blockade in classical Hodgkin lymphoma. Every patient relapsed after autologous stem cell transplantation, and brentuximab vedotin exposure varied. TCRdb keeps only in-frame clones here, not all; method: immunoSEQ multiplex PCR. The table shows 21,000 or so clones, with around 68% occurring only once. The sequencing used peripheral blood mononuclear cells (PBMCs), collected at baseline. The source of these receptors is a human donor with classical Hodgkin lymphoma.

The table lists this clone with a few counts. J is TRBJ2-2 and V is TRBV7-3; tentatively, D is TRBD2 (5 bases). Between the trimmed V and J ends, which lost 0 bases and 7 bases, there was a span of 12 bases. This CDR3 is built from 15 residues. Germline V CDR1 and CDR2: SGHTA, FQGTGA. CDR3 protein: CASSLTGSADGELFF. Here the CDR3 DNA reads TGTGCCAGCAGCTTAACGGGGTCAGCGGACGGGGAGCTGTTTTTT.

The chain links TRBV2 to TRBJ2-1; 11 nucleotides agree with TRBD2. The CDR3 runs to 21 residues. Trimming at V came to 2 bases and at J to 0 bases, leaving 15 bases not matched to a gene. Germline V gives CDR1 SNHLY, CDR2 FYNNEI. Here the CDR3 DNA reads TGTGCCAGCAGTGAATGGCGGGCTAGCGGGGGGACCTCAAGCTCCTACAATGAGCAGTTCTTC. This gives the protein CASSEWRASGGTSSSYNEQFF.

The gene calls are TRBV29-1 and TRBJ2-1; perhaps TRBD2 as D (6 bases). The length of the CDR3 is 14 residues. Germline V gives CDR1 SQVTM, CDR2 ANQGSEA. Trimming removed 3 bases at V and 8 bases at J, with 17 bases between. The CDR3 nucleotides are TGCAGCGTTGAGCGGGACTCCCGGTTAGATGAGCAGTTCTTC. Its translation is CSVERDSRLDEQFF.

The chain couples TRBV6-6 to TRBJ1-6; 9 positions agree with TRBD1. The CDR3 has 15 amino acids. The germline gives CDR1 MNHNY, CDR2 SVGAGI (reference sequence). The trim removed 5 bases at V and 8 bases at J, leaving 7 bases unmatched. The CDR3 region has the DNA TGTGCCAGCAGTGCCCCGGGACAGGGAGATTCACCCCTCCACTTT. It translates to CASSAPGQGDSPLHF.

This sequence joins TRBV27 and TRBJ1-4; D is unclear. Trimming pared 3 bases from V and 7 bases from J, leaving 9 bases between. Germline V gives CDR1 MNHEY, CDR2 SMNVEV (reference sequence). CDR3 length equals 13 residues. CDR3: CASSLLGSEKLFF. CDR3 coding DNA: TGTGCCAGCAGTTTGTTGGGAAGTGAAAAACTGTTTTTT.

This clone was detected a few times. The chain uses TRBV19 and TRBJ1-3; 7 positions match TRBD1. There are 17 residues in the CDR3. The J segment lost 0 bases and the V segment lost 4 bases, leaving 9 bases of the junction unmatched. Germline assignment: CDR1 LNHDA and CDR2 SQIVND (reference sequence). This CDR3 reads CASSTPFRDSSGNTIYF. CDR3 sequence (DNA): TGTGCCAGTAGTACCCCCTTCCGGGACAGCTCTGGAAACACCATATATTTT.

This chain uses TRBV27 with TRBJ1-5; TRBD1 might be the D (5 bases). V gave up 5 bases and J gave up 2 bases, with 13 bases separating them. CDR1 and CDR2 (germline): MNHEY, SMNVEV (reference sequence). CDR3 length: 15 residues. The CDR3 protein is CASSQGTGGNQPQHF. CDR3 sequence (DNA): TGTGCCAGCAGTCAAGGGACCGGCGGCAATCAGCCCCAGCATTTT.

This clone is judged medium-sized. The rearrangement links TRBV7-9 to TRBJ1-4; D remains unclear. Germline lookup yields CDR1 SEHNR and CDR2 FQNEAQ (reference sequence). V was cut by 2 bases and J by 8 bases, with 15 bases left in between. This CDR3 contains 15 residues. This CDR3 is CASSLKGSRKEKLFF. In DNA, the CDR3 is TGTGCCAGCAGCTTAAAAGGGTCGAGGAAGGAAAAACTGTTTTTT.

The rearrangement links TRBV11-2 to TRBJ2-7, with 10 bases identical to TRBD1. Germline loops: CDR1 SGHAT, CDR2 FQNNGV. The CDR3 runs 15 residues. J lost 0 bases, V lost 4 bases, and 3 bases had no gene match. CDR3 region: CASSYRTGGSYEQYF. The DNA of the CDR3 is TGTGCCAGCAGCTACCGGACAGGGGGCTCCTACGAGCAGTACTTC.

Details on this clone: Other nucleotide sequences from this sample produce the same CDR3. J is TRBJ2-7 and V is TRBV4-2; D gene ambiguous. Germline assignment: CDR1 LGHNA and CDR2 YNFKEQ. Trimming took off 1 base at V and 5 bases at J, with 6 bases between the two ends. The CDR3 length is 12 residues. The CDR3 DNA sequence: TGTGCCAGCAGCCAAGTTGGTGACGAGCAGTACTTC. This codes for CASSQVGDEQYF.

The chain couples TRBV11-2 to TRBJ1-4; the D gene is possibly TRBD1 (5 bases). The CDR3 has 15 amino acids. Germline values: CDR1 SGHAT, CDR2 FQNNGV. V was cut by 3 bases and J by 8 bases, with 16 bases left in between. The CDR3 reads CASSLAGDRREKLFF. The CDR3 DNA reads as TGTGCCAGCAGCTTGGCTGGCGACAGACGGGAAAAACTGTTTTTT.

The J gene is TRBJ2-7, the V gene TRBV5-6; D ambiguous. Per the germline V gene, CDR1 is SGHDT and CDR2 is YYEEEE. V was trimmed by 5 bases and J by 4 bases, leaving 22 bases between them. The length of the CDR3 is 16 residues. In DNA, the CDR3 is TGTGCCAGCAGTACGTATAGAACCGGCGAGAGGTACGAGCAGTACTTC. Amino acid sequence: CASSTYRTGERYEQYF.

The chain employs TRBV14 and TRBJ2-7, with D unclear. Trimming took 0 bases from V and 0 from J, leaving 12 bases between them. CDR1 and CDR2 from the germline V gene are SGHDN and FVKESK. CDR3 length: 16 residues. CDR3 region: CASSQDGEGRSYEQYF. DNA of the CDR3: TGTGCCAGCAGCCAAGATGGGGAAGGACGCTCCTACGAGCAGTACTTC.